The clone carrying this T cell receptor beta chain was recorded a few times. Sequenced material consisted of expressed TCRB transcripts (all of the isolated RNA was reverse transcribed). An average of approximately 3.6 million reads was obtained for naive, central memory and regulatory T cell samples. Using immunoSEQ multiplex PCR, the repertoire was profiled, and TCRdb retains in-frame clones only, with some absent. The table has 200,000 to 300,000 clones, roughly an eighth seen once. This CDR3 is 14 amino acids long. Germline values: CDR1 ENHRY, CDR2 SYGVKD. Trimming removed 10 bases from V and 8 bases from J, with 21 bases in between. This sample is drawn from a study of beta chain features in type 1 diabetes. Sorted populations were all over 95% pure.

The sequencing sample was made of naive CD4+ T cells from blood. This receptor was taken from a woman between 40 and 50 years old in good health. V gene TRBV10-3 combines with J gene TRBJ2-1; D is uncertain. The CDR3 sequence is CATRIVNGGDEQFF. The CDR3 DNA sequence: TGTGCCACCCGGATCGTCAACGGCGGAGATGAGCAGTTCTTC.